This record looks at one TCR beta chain sequence and its context. No antigen is known for it. Base quality data are lacking; no much larger clone is found one base away. PBMCs were separated from peripheral blood, and TCR beta sequencing was performed on genomic DNA obtained from unsorted PBMCs. This record comes from a study (dated by TCRdb to 2022 to 2024). Study-wide conclusions, independent of this receptor: According to the authors, more investigation is needed, including longitudinal sampling and evaluation of a control group.

Survey-level sequencing on the immunoSEQ platform was used to profile the TCR beta chain repertoires. On the study's bioinformatics: Repertoire diversity was measured with the inverse Simpson index, and CDR3 amino acid length spectratypes and V-J pairing frequencies were compared. To annotate clonotypes specific to SARS-CoV-2, CMV, influenza A and EBV, TCR beta CDR3 sequences were compared against VDJdb. Here the immuneACCESS table is served through TCRdb, limited to in-frame sequences with V and J called. Missing clones are a known gap in these copies; in checked studies unresolved V genes cover under half, and the rest lacks a known reason. The DNA was the basis for D and trimming; V, J and clone size are from that table. The sample table lists 60,000 to 75,000 clones, 93% of them with a count of one. The top ten hold approximately 4.4% of the sample. From its cysteine to its phenylalanine, the CDR3 spans 16 amino acids. Left in the record is the CDR3 DNA by itself, 48 bases read in frame from the first base. V is pruned by 4 bases and J by 4 bases, leaving 9 bases of the junction without a gene match. The germline V gene provides CDR1 SGDLS and CDR2 YYNGEE.

Sequenced input: PBMCs. The chain couples TRBV9 to TRBJ2-1, and 9 bases in between align with TRBD2. This clonotype originated in a man aged 35 to 55 with rheumatoid arthritis. The CDR3 protein sequence reads: CASSFAKTSGYNEQFF. The DNA reads TGTGCCAGCAGCTTTGCCAAGACTAGCGGTTACAATGAGCAGTTCTTC.